Shown below are 10 T cell receptor beta chains from a single sample sequenced in a study of T cells in Graves' hyperthyroidism and ophthalmopathy. The CDR3 regions of TCR beta were amplified from RNA transcripts. In the first-round RT-PCR of the TCR CDR3, the HTBI primer set was used. MiXCR was run by TCRdb on the multiplex PCR reads, yielding one entry per CDR3 protein. The repertoire has 350,000 or so distinct CDR3 sequences, around 18% of them found once; the top ten carry roughly 16%. The sample comprised blood. The origin of the receptors is a woman between 40 and 50 years old with Graves' ophthalmopathy.

This clonotype was seen many times. A much larger clone sits a single nucleotide away, making a read error possible. The chain joins TRBV4-2 to TRBJ2-2; 13 nucleotides line up with TRBD2. The CDR3 covers 17 residues. V lost 1 base to trimming and J lost 1 base; unmatched junction nucleotides: 0. Germline V gene sequence: CDR1 LGHNA, CDR2 YNFKEQ. The CDR3 DNA reads TGTGCCAGCAGCCAAGGACTAGCGGGAGGGAACACCGGGGAGCTGTTTTTT. Translation: CASSQGLAGGNTGELFF.

The sample holds many counts of this clonotype. The chain joins TRBV28 to TRBJ2-7; D is perhaps TRBD2 (7 bases). The CDR3 is 15 residues long. Germline values: CDR1 MDHEN, CDR2 SYDVKM. V lost 2 bases and J 6 bases, leaving 17 bases between the germline ends. In nucleotides, the CDR3 is TGTGCCAGCAGTTTAGGGGGCGGGAGAACGCTCGAGCAGTACTTC. Translating gives CASSLGGGRTLEQYF.

The sample holds many counts of this clonotype. The chain carries TRBV2 and TRBJ1-1; TRBD1 matches at 7 bases. CDR3 length: 13 amino acids. V was clipped by 6 bases and J by 4 bases; unmatched bases: 5. The germline CDR1 and CDR2 sequences are SNHLY and FYNNEI. Here the CDR3 reads CASRSGGSTEAFF. The CDR3 nucleotides are TGTGCCAGCAGATCAGGGGGAAGCACTGAAGCTTTCTTT. The whole variable domain, remainder taken from reference TRBV2 and TRBJ1-1, is EPEVTQTPSHQVTQMGQEVILRCVPISNHLYFYWYRQILGQKVEFLVSFYNNEISEKSEIFDDQFSVERPDGSNFTLKIRSTKLEDSAMYFCASRSGGSTEAFFGQGTRLTVV.

There are many counts of this clonotype. The V gene is TRBV29-1, the J gene TRBJ1-3; D is unclear. Germline V gene sequence: CDR1 SQVTM, CDR2 ANQGSEA. Trimming took 7 bases from V and 3 from J, leaving 7 bases between them. The CDR3 loop spans 11 amino acids. The CDR3: CSASVGNTIYF. As DNA, the CDR3 is TGCAGCGCCTCAGTTGGAAACACCATATATTTT.

This clonotype was counted many times. The chain uses TRBV7-2 and TRBJ2-2, with D perhaps TRBD2 (5 bases). Trimming took 5 bases from V and 0 from J, leaving 19 bases between them. This CDR3 spans 18 amino acids. Germline loops: CDR1 SGHTA, CDR2 FQGNSA. CDR3 sequence reads: CASSPRGGLGTNTGELFF. CDR3 DNA: TGTGCCAGCAGCCCCCGCGGCGGGCTGGGTACGAACACCGGGGAGCTGTTTTTT.

Worth noting for this clonotype: Relative to the germline gene, one junction end is altered; a read error may explain this. This chain connects TRBV5-5 to TRBJ1-2; 7 bases line up with TRBD1. The germline V gene encodes CDR1 SGHKS and CDR2 YYEKEE (reference sequence). CDR3 length: 13 amino acids. The CDR3 protein is CASSQDRVQRYIF. CDR3 DNA: TGTGCCAGCAGCCAAGACAGGGTTCAACGCTACATCTTC.

This clonotype was recorded once. CDR3 bases: TGTGCTAGTGGCTTCGCTGGGCGGGGAGCTTTCTTT. Protein sequence: CASGFAGRGAFF. V and J are TRBV12-5 and TRBJ1-1; D is unresolved. Trimming left V 6 bases short and J 10 bases short, with 15 bases between. The CDR3 totals 12 residues. CDR1 and CDR2 from the germline V gene are LGHNT and FRNRAP.

This clonotype was seen many times. V and J are TRBV7-2 and TRBJ2-5; no clear D gene. CDR3 length: 14 amino acids. V shed 5 bases and J shed 4 bases, with 14 bases lying between them. The germline gives CDR1 SGHTA, CDR2 FQGNSA. CDR3 residues: CASSRLGIPETQYF. DNA of the CDR3: TGTGCCAGCAGCCGTCTAGGGATCCCAGAGACCCAGTACTTC. The full variable domain, with the rest looked up from reference TRBV7-2 and TRBJ2-5, is GAGVSQSPSNKVTEKGKDVELRCDPISGHTALYWYRQSLGQGLEFLIYFQGNSAPDKSGLPSDRFSAERTGGSVSTLTIQRTQQEDSAVYLCASSRLGIPETQYFGPGTRLLVL.

V is TRBV6-4 and J is TRBJ2-5; the match to TRBD2 covers 8 bases. The CDR3 has 13 amino acids. In germline, CDR1 is MRHNA, CDR2 SNTAGT. V shed 8 bases and J 5 bases; nucleotides not matched to a gene: 7. The CDR3 sequence: CASGRAGAETQYF. For the CDR3, the DNA is TGTGCCAGCGGTAGAGCGGGAGCGGAGACCCAGTACTTC.

This clonotype appeared many times. The chain joins TRBV12-3 or TRBV12-4 to TRBJ2-7; D remains ambiguous. The CDR3 loop spans 13 amino acids. V shed 3 bases and J shed 5 bases, with 11 bases lying between them. CDR3 coding DNA: TGTGCCAGCAGTTTTCGATTAGTCCACGAGCAGTACTTC. Translation gives CASSFRLVHEQYF.